This paragraph covers one T cell receptor (beta chain) sequence. Its target is unknown. This sample is part of a study of T-cell reconstitution after alpha-beta-depleted transplantation in children. The study, taken as a whole, reports: By about two months after transplant, alpha-beta T cells reportedly arose from several hundred graft clones that had expanded. Newly generated T cells supplied most T-cell counts and diversity one year post-transplant. Where some patients showed high TCRbeta diversity at day 60, it came from recipient T cells and thymic progenitors that had survived.

Unique molecular identifiers were incorporated into the prepared TCRbeta library. TCRdb itself ran the PCR reads through MiXCR, one entry per CDR3 protein. This table has fewer than 350,000 distinct CDR3 sequences, roughly 7.8% appearing once. This specimen consisted of peripheral blood, obtained 360 days after TCRalphabeta/CD19-depleted stem cell transplant. This TCR derives from a female patient aged 2 to 10 who had a stem cell transplant for Fanconi anemia, so the T cells may come from the graft donor.

The CDR3 DNA reads as TGTGCCAGCAGCGAAACGAGGTATCGAAACACTGAAGCTTTCTTT. Its translation: CASSETRYRNTEAFF. The chain couples TRBV6-2 or TRBV6-3 to TRBJ1-1, with D unclear. Germline CDR1 MNHEY, CDR2 SVGEGT. The germline V and J ends were trimmed by 6 bases and 2 bases, with 16 bases remaining between them. This CDR3 contains 15 residues.